This TCR beta chain was documented in a study of beta chain features in type 1 diabetes. With respect to this clone: What it binds is unknown.

The study's findings and limits: cDNA-based sequencing might over-represent cells highly expressing TCR. All four CD4+ subsets of Type 1 diabetes patients contained TCRB CDR3s that were moderately but significantly shorter.

TCRB transcripts that were expressed got sequenced, as all of the isolated RNA had been reverse transcribed. Method: immunoSEQ multiplex PCR; TCRdb's copy keeps in-frame clones and lacks some. The sample contains 150,000 to 200,000 clones, over 55% of which appear only once. Source material: naive CD4+ T cells from blood. This TCR came from a man aged 25 to 40 with type 1 diabetes.

This CDR3 is CASKGQGTDTQYF. The CDR3 DNA is TGTGCCAGCAAGGGACAGGGCACAGATACGCAGTATTTT. The genes are TRBV7-2 and TRBJ2-3; 8 positions agree with TRBD1. The J segment lost 1 base and the V segment lost 7 bases, leaving 1 base of the junction unmatched. CDR1 is SGHTA and CDR2 is FQGNSA in the germline V gene. The CDR3 is 13 residues long.